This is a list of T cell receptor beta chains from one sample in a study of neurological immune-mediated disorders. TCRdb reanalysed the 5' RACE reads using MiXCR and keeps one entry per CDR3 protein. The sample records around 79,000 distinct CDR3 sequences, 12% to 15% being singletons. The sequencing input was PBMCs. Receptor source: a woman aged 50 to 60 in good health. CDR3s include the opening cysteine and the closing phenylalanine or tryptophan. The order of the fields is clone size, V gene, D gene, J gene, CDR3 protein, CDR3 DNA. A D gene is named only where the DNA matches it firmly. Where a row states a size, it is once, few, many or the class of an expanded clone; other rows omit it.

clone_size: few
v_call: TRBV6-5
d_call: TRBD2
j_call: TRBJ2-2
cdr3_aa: CASNQLGGGPNTGELFF
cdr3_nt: TGTGCCAGCAACCAACTCGGGGGGGGCCCGAACACCGGGGAGCTGTTTTTT

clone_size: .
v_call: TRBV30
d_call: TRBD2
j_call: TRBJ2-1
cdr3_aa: CAWGGGLLAGPYNEQFF
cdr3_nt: TGTGCCTGGGGGGGGGGACTACTAGCGGGACCCTACAATGAGCAGTTCTTC

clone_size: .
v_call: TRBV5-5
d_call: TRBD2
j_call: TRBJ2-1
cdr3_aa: CANSLGGTSGRNNEQFF
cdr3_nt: TGTGCCAACAGCCTGGGTGGGACTAGCGGGAGAAACAATGAGCAGTTCTTC

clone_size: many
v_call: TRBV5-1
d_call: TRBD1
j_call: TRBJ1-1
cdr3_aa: CASSGLQGEEAFF
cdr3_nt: TGCGCCAGCAGCGGACTACAGGGGGAAGAAGCTTTCTTT

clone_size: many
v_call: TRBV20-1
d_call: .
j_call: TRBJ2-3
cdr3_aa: CSAFPPRWVSTDTQYF
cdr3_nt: TGCAGTGCTTTTCCTCCACGCTGGGTGAGCACAGATACGCAGTATTTT

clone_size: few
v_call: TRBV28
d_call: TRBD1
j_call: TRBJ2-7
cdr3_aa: CASSLVQGASYEQYF
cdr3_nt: TGTGCCAGCAGTTTAGTACAGGGGGCTTCCTACGAGCAGTACTTC

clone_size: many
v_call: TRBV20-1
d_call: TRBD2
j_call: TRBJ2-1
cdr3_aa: CSAISPLAGVNNEQFF
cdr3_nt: TGCAGTGCTATATCCCCACTAGCGGGGGTGAACAATGAGCAGTTCTTC

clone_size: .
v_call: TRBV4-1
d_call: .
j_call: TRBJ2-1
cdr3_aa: CASSQLHQRASYNEQFF
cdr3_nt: TGCGCCAGCAGCCAACTCCATCAGCGGGCTTCCTACAATGAGCAGTTCTTC

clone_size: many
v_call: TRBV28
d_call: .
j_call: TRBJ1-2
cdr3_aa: CASSFGYRANYGYTF
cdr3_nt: TGTGCCAGCAGTTTCGGCTACAGGGCTAACTATGGCTACACCTTC

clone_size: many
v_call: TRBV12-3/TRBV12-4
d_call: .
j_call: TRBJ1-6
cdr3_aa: CASISGSSYNSPLHF
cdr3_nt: TGTGCCAGCATTTCAGGGAGTTCCTATAATTCACCCCTCCACTTT

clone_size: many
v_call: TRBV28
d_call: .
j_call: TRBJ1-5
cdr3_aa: CASSPGDRWFNQPQHF
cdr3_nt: TGTGCCAGCAGTCCCGGGGACCGTTGGTTTAATCAGCCCCAGCATTTT

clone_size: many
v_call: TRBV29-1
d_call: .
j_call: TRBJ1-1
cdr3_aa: CSTTKGGTEAFF
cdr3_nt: TGCAGCACTACAAAGGGGGGGACTGAAGCTTTCTTT

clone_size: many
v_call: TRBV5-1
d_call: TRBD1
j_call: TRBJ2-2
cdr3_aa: CASSLTFSPGQVNTGELFF
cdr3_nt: TGCGCCAGCAGCTTGACTTTTTCCCCGGGACAGGTTAACACCGGGGAGCTGTTTTTT

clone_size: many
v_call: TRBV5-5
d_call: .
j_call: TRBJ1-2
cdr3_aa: CASSPSGQRGYTF
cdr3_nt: TGTGCCAGCAGCCCTTCAGGGCAGCGGGGCTACACCTTC

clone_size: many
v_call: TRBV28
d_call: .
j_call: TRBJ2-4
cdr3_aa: CASSSRSGGTAKNIQYF
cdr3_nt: TGTGCCAGCAGTTCCCGGTCGGGGGGCACAGCCAAAAACATTCAGTACTTC

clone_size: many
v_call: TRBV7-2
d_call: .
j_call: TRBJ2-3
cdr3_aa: CASSLAGGRGGTDTQYF
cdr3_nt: TGTGCCAGCAGCTTAGCGGGGGGCCGGGGTGGTACAGATACGCAGTATTTT

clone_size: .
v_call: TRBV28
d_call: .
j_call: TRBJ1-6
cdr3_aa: CASSFYIDNTPLPF
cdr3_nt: TGTGCCAGCAGTTTCTACATAGATAATACACCCCTCCCCTTT

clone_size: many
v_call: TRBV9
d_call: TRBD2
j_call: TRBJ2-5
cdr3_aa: CASSVEPSGGIPGAQYF
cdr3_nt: TGTGCCAGCAGCGTAGAGCCCAGCGGGGGGATCCCTGGGGCCCAGTACTTC

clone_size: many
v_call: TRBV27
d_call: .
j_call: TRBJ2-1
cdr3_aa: CASSFIGRVPPVSYNEQFF
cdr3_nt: TGTGCCAGCAGTTTTATTGGTCGGGTCCCGCCAGTCTCCTACAATGAGCAGTTCTTC

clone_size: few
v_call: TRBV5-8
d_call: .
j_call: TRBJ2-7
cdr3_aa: CASSLVGHYEQYF
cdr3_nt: TGTGCCAGCAGCTTGGTTGGTCACTACGAGCAGTACTTC

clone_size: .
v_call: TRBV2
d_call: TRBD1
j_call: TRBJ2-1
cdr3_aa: CASNRGGGSGYNEQFF
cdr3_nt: TGTGCCAGCAATAGAGGGGGCGGTTCGGGGTACAATGAGCAGTTCTTC

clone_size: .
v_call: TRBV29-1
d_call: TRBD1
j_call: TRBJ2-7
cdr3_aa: CSVDVRGQGRSPYEQYF
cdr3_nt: TGCAGCGTTGATGTTAGGGGACAGGGTCGTTCCCCCTACGAGCAGTACTTC

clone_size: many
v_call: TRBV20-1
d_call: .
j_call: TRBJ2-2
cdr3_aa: CSARNRENGVTGELFF
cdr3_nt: TGCAGTGCTAGAAACCGGGAAAACGGGGTCACCGGGGAGCTGTTTTTT

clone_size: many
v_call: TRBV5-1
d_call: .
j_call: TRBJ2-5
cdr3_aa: CASSLEPPPQETQYF
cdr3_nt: TGCGCCAGCAGCTTGGAACCCCCTCCCCAAGAGACCCAGTACTTC

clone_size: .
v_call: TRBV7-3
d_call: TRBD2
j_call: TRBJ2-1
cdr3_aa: CASRSGTSGYNEQFF
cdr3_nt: TGTGCCAGCAGATCCGGGACTAGCGGCTACAATGAGCAGTTCTTC

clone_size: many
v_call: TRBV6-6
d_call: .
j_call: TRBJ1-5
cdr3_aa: CASSNLPRGGNQPQHF
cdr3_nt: TGTGCCAGCAGTAACCTCCCGCGGGGAGGTAATCAGCCCCAGCATTTT

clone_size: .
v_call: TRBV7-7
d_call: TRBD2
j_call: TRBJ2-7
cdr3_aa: CASSSLAGGRDEQYF
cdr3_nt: TGTGCTAGCAGCTCACTAGCGGGAGGGAGGGATGAGCAGTACTTC

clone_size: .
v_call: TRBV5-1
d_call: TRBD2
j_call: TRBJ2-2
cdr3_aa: CASGATSVKELFF
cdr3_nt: TGCGCCAGTGGGGCTACTAGCGTCAAGGAGCTGTTTTTT

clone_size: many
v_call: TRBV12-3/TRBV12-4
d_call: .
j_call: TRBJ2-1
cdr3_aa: CASSPVDEQFF
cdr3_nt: TGTGCCAGCAGTCCGGTGGATGAGCAGTTCTTC

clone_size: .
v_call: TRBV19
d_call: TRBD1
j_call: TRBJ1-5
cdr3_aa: CASSQGTGGAPQHF
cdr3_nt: TGTGCCAGTAGTCAAGGGACAGGGGGTGCGCCCCAGCATTTT

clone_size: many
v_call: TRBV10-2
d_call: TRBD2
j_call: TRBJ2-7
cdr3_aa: CASRRGGMGYEQYF
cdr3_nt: TGCGCCAGCCGTCGGGGGGGCATGGGGTACGAGCAGTACTTC

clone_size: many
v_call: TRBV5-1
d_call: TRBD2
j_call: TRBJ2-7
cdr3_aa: CASSYSGLNYEQYF
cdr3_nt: TGCGCCAGCAGTTATAGCGGGCTGAATTACGAGCAGTACTTC

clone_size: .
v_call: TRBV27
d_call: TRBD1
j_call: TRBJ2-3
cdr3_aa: CVSNSPIQGGHTQYF
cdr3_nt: TGTGTCAGCAATTCCCCCATCCAAGGGGGCCATACGCAGTATTTT

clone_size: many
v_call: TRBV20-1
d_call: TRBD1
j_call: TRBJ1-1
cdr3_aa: CSARRAGGNTEAFF
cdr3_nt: TGCAGTGCTAGACGCGCAGGGGGGAACACTGAAGCTTTCTTT

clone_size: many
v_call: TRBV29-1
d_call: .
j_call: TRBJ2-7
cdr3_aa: CSVFLAVHRDEQYF
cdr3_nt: TGCAGCGTTTTTTTAGCGGTACATCGGGACGAGCAGTACTTC

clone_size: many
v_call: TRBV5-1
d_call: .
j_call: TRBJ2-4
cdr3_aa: CASSSLFGLAKNIQYF
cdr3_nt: TGCGCCAGCAGTTCCCTCTTTGGGCTAGCCAAAAACATTCAGTACTTC

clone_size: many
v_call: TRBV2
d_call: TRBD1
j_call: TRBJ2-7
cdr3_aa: CASSEGQGVHSYEQYF
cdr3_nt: TGTGCCAGCAGTGAAGGGCAGGGGGTCCACTCCTACGAGCAGTACTTC

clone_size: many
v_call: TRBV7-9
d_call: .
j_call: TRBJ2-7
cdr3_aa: CASSFQTYEQYF
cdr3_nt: TGTGCCAGCAGCTTTCAGACCTACGAGCAGTACTTC

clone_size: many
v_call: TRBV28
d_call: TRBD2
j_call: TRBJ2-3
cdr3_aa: CASSPSGGGADTQYF
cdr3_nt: TGTGCCAGCAGCCCTAGCGGAGGAGGGGCAGATACGCAGTATTTT

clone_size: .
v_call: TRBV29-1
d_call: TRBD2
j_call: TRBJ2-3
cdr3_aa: CSVRRGSTDTQYF
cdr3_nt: TGCAGCGTTCGGCGGGGGAGCACAGATACGCAGTATTTT

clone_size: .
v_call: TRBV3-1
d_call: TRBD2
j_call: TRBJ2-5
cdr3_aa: CASSQELAGETQYF
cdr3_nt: TGTGCCAGCAGCCAAGAACTAGCGGGAGAGACCCAGTACTTC

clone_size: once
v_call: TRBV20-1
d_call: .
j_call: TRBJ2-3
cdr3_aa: CSAPRQGRTYTQYF
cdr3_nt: TGCAGTGCCCCAAGGCAGGGGCGCACATATACGCAGTATTTT

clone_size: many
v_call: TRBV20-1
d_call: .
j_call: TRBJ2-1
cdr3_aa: CSARRTPVNEQFF
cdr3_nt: TGCAGTGCTAGACGGACTCCGGTCAATGAGCAGTTCTTC

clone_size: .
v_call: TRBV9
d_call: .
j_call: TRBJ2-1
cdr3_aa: CASSVAVGTEYNEQFF
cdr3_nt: TGTGCCAGCAGCGTCGCGGTCGGAACAGAGTACAATGAGCAGTTCTTC

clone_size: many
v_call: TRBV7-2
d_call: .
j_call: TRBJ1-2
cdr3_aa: CASSLVGTLAFNYGYTF
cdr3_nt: TGTGCCAGCAGCTTAGTTGGGACACTAGCTTTTAACTATGGCTACACCTTC

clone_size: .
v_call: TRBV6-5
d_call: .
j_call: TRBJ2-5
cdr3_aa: CASKRAQGETQYF
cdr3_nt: TGTGCCAGCAAAAGGGCGCAGGGGGAGACCCAGTACTTC

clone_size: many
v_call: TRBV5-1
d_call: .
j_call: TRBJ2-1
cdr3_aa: CASSLMAGDSYNEQFF
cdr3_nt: TGCGCCAGCAGCTTGATGGCAGGGGATTCCTACAATGAGCAGTTCTTC

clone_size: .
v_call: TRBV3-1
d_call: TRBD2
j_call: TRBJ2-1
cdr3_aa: CASSPSPTSGGVRFF
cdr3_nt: TGTGCCAGCAGCCCCTCCCCGACTAGCGGGGGGGTTCGGTTCTTC

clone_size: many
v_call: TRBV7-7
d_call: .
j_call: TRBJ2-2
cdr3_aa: CASSLWGDTGELFF
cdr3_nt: TGTGCCAGCAGCTTGTGGGGTGACACCGGGGAGCTGTTTTTT

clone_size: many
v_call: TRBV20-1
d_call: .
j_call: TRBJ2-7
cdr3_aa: CSASPQEEQYF
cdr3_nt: TGCAGTGCTAGTCCGCAGGAAGAGCAGTACTTC

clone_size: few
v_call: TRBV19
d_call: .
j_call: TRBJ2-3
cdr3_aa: CASRQRLNTDTQYF
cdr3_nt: TGTGCCAGTCGACAACGATTAAACACAGATACGCAGTATTTT

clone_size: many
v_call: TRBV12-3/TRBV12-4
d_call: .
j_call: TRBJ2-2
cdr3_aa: CASRAGRRGAGELFF
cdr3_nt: TGTGCCAGCAGGGCCGGACGGAGGGGGGCCGGGGAGCTGTTTTTT

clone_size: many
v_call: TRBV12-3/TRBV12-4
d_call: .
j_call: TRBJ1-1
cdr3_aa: CASSPGPGYGPEAFF
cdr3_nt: TGTGCCAGCAGTCCGGGACCCGGGTACGGGCCTGAAGCTTTCTTT